This T cell receptor (beta chain) was captured in a study of cytomegalovirus exposure and HLA in healthy donors. General study findings and limits: The study reported that TCR beta sequences accurately predicted HLA-A and HLA-B alleles in most subjects. Indistinguishable V segments, including TRBV6-2 and TRBV6-3, were excluded. CMV serostatus alone was available as immune exposure information. The presence/absence work took it that sequencing depth was about the same across donors.

A note on this clone: Its antigen remains unknown.

The CDR3 has 15 residues. The V gene's germline CDR1 is SGHRS and CDR2 YFSETQ. The ends lost 0 bases at V and 4 bases at J; junction bases unmatched: 5. The PCR made use of 60 Vbeta and 13 Jbeta primers. TCRdb's copy holds only in-frame clones and misses some; the assay was immunoSEQ multiplex PCR. The sample has more than 90,000 clones, 60% to 85% seen once. The chain links TRBV5-1 to TRBJ2-5, with TRBD2 matching over 8 bases. Source material: PBMCs. The sequence came from a man over 45 in good health and CMV-seropositive. In DNA, the CDR3 is TGCGCCAGCAGCTTGGCGGCTAGCGGGTCAGAGACCCAGTACTTC. It encodes CASSLAASGSETQYF.